The 30 T cell receptor beta chains in this list originate from one sample, sequenced in a study of T cells in Graves' hyperthyroidism and ophthalmopathy. TCR beta CDR3 regions were amplified from RNA. During a first-round RT-PCR of the TCR CDR3, the HTBI primer set was used. TCRdb reprocessed the multiplex PCR reads via MiXCR and lists one record per CDR3 protein. Here the sample spans hundreds of thousands of distinct CDR3 sequences, less than 25% being singletons. Sequenced input: blood. The receptor source for this set is a woman in her seventies with Graves' ophthalmopathy.

This clonotype has a handful of counts. The chain has TRBV4-3 and TRBJ2-5; tentatively, D is TRBD1 (6 bases). With 3 bases removed from V and 5 bases from J, the gap between germline ends came to 10 bases. The germline V gene encodes CDR1 LGHNA and CDR2 YSLEER. The CDR3 sequence is 13 residues long. CDR3 coding DNA: TGCGCCAGCAGCCAGGGGGCCGGGGAGACCCAGTACTTC. This sequence encodes CASSQGAGETQYF.

This sequence joins TRBV5-1 and TRBJ2-3, with 7 nucleotides matching TRBD1. This CDR3 spans 15 amino acids. The V gene's germline CDR1 is SGHRS and CDR2 YFSETQ. V was clipped by 4 bases and J by 0 bases; unmatched bases: 5. The CDR3 nucleotides read TGCGCCAGCAGCCAAGGGGGCCTTAGCACAGATACGCAGTATTTT. Its translation: CASSQGGLSTDTQYF. Full variable domain (missing parts from reference TRBV5-1 and TRBJ2-3): KAGVTQTPRYLIKTRGQQVTLSCSPISGHRSVSWYQQTPGQGLQFLFEYFSETQRNKGNFPGRFSGRQFSNSRSEMNVSTLELGDSALYLCASSQGGLSTDTQYFGPGTRLTVL.

This chain links TRBV7-8 with TRBJ2-1; D ambiguous. CDR1 is SGHVS and CDR2 is FQNEAQ in the germline V gene. CDR3 length equals 15 residues. V dropped 0 bases and J dropped 7 bases, with 13 bases sitting between them. This CDR3 is CASSLARIRVNEQFF. The CDR3 region has the DNA TGTGCCAGCAGCTTAGCCCGCATTCGGGTGAATGAGCAGTTCTTC.

The table lists this clonotype with many counts. This sequence joins TRBV2 and TRBJ2-1; the D is unclear. Germline V gives CDR1 SNHLY, CDR2 FYNNEI. CDR3 length equals 14 residues. V lost 3 bases and J 0 bases, leaving 6 bases between the germline ends. The CDR3 bases are TGTGCCAGCAGTGACAGGAGCTCCTACAATGAGCAGTTCTTC. Translation gives CASSDRSSYNEQFF.

The CDR3, as DNA: TGTGCCAGCGGGCGGGACAGGGGAGGCGAGCAGTACTTC. Translation: CASGRDRGGEQYF. V usage is TRBV6-1 and J usage is TRBJ2-7, with 10 bases lining up with TRBD1. The germline CDR1 and CDR2 sequences are MNHNS and SASEGT. V gave up 8 bases and J gave up 6 bases; unmatched junction bases: 7. The CDR3 has 13 residues.

The table lists this clonotype with a few counts. J is TRBJ2-1 and V is TRBV6-2 or TRBV6-3, with 15 nucleotides matching TRBD2. The CDR3 runs to 21 residues. CDR1 and CDR2 (germline): MNHEY, SVGEGT. V shed 6 bases and J 0 bases; nucleotides not matched to a gene: 15. The CDR3 sequence: CASRGTLTRTSGGASYNEQFF. For the CDR3, the DNA is TGTGCCAGCAGAGGGACACTAACTCGGACTAGCGGGGGGGCCTCCTACAATGAGCAGTTCTTC.

This clonotype was seen more than once but under ten times. The chain is built from TRBV12-3 or TRBV12-4 and TRBJ1-3; D not certain. Trimming pared 6 bases from V and 3 bases from J, leaving 21 bases between. The CDR3 totals 17 residues. CDR3 in amino acids: CASRPPGRKVDGNTIYF. The CDR3 nucleotides are TGTGCCAGCAGACCTCCGGGCCGCAAGGTGGATGGAAACACCATATATTTT.

The genes are TRBV3-1 and TRBJ1-3; D uncertain. V was trimmed by 1 base and J by 5 bases, leaving 3 bases between them. This CDR3 has 12 residues. In germline, CDR1 is LGHDT, CDR2 YNNKEL (reference sequence). The CDR3 protein is CASSQGRNTIYF. The CDR3, as DNA: TGTGCCAGCAGCCAAGGAAGAAACACCATATATTTT.

This chain connects TRBV6-2 or TRBV6-3 to TRBJ2-7; no reliable D call. Germline V gene sequence: CDR1 MNHEY, CDR2 SVGEGT. The CDR3 has 12 residues. Trimming took 0 bases from V and 3 from J, leaving 3 bases between them. This CDR3 is CASSYSVYEQYF. Written as DNA, the CDR3 is TGTGCCAGCAGTTACTCCGTCTACGAGCAGTACTTC.

The chain is built from TRBV3-1 and TRBJ1-1; 9 bases line up with TRBD1. Trimming at V came to 3 bases and at J to 10 bases, leaving 6 bases not matched to a gene. There are 13 residues in the CDR3. CDR1 is LGHDT, CDR2 YNNKEL, per germline (reference sequence). CDR3 sequence (DNA): TGTGCCAGCAGCCACCGGGACAGGGCGGCAGCTTTCTTT. It specifies CASSHRDRAAAFF.

This clonotype was detected a few times. Compared with germline, one end of the junction differs, possibly owing to a read error. This chain connects TRBV7-9 to TRBJ1-2; the match to TRBD1 covers 7 bases. Germline lookup yields CDR1 SEHNR and CDR2 FQNEAQ (reference sequence). This CDR3 is built from 16 residues. CDR3: CASSLAITGTDYGYTF. As DNA, the CDR3 is TGTGCCAGCAGCTTAGCGATTACCGGGACAGACTACGGCTACACCTTC.

This clonotype has a handful of counts. V is TRBV6-1 and J is TRBJ2-1; 9 nucleotides match TRBD1. This CDR3 has 15 residues. Germline V gene lookup returns CDR1 MNHNS and CDR2 SASEGT. J was trimmed by 3 bases and V by 1 base; bases with no gene match: 1. CDR3 sequence reads: CASSEDRGLYNEQFF. Written as DNA, the CDR3 is TGTGCCAGCAGTGAAGACAGGGGGCTCTACAATGAGCAGTTCTTC.

The V and J genes are TRBV5-1 and TRBJ2-7, with TRBD2 identical over 9 bases. The V and J ends lost 3 bases and 4 bases, in that order; junction bases with no gene match: 11. Germline V gene lookup returns CDR1 SGHRS and CDR2 YFSETQ. The CDR3 is made up of 16 amino acids. Here the CDR3 DNA reads TGCGCCAGCAGCTCCCTAAGTAGCGGGAGACGGTACGAGCAGTACTTC. This codes for CASSSLSSGRRYEQYF.

The J gene is TRBJ2-5, the V gene TRBV7-2, with 8 bases matching TRBD1. The CDR3 has 14 amino acids. V dropped 5 bases and J dropped 5; count of bases not matched to a gene: 7. Per the germline V gene, CDR1 is SGHTA and CDR2 is FQGNSA. The CDR3 DNA reads as TGTGCCAGCAGCACCCAGGGGGCGCGTGAGACCCAGTACTTC. It translates to CASSTQGARETQYF. The full variable domain, with the rest looked up from reference TRBV7-2 and TRBJ2-5, is GAGVSQSPSNKVTEKGKDVELRCDPISGHTALYWYRQSLGQGLEFLIYFQGNSAPDKSGLPSDRFSAERTGGSVSTLTIQRTQQEDSAVYLCASSTQGARETQYFGPGTRLLVL.

At least ten counts were recorded for this clonotype. V usage is TRBV28 and J usage is TRBJ2-5; no firm D call. Germline CDR1 reads MDHEN; CDR2 reads SYDVKM. V was pared by 6 bases and J by 2 bases, with 19 bases between. CDR3 length equals 16 residues. The CDR3 is CASSVSHSGSQETQYF. The CDR3, as DNA: TGTGCCAGCAGCGTAAGCCACTCCGGGTCGCAAGAGACCCAGTACTTC.

This clonotype was picked up many times. The V call is TRBV29-1, the J call TRBJ1-1; weak D call: TRBD1 (5 bases). The CDR3 extends over 13 amino acids. Germline CDR1 and CDR2: SQVTM and ANQGSEA. V dropped 3 bases and J dropped 0 bases, with 8 bases sitting between them. In DNA form, the CDR3 reads TGCAGCGTTGAGCAGGGCTTGAACACTGAAGCTTTCTTT. Translating it yields CSVEQGLNTEAFF.

The sample holds many counts of this clonotype. The chain recombines TRBV28 with TRBJ2-1, with TRBD1 as a possible D gene (6 bases). CDR1 and CDR2 from the germline V gene are MDHEN and SYDVKM. The CDR3 has 14 residues. Deletions cut 8 bases from V and 3 bases from J, with 14 bases between. The DNA of the CDR3 is TGTGCCAGCGCTGGAGACAGGTACTACAATGAGCAGTTCTTC. Protein product: CASAGDRYYNEQFF.

This clonotype was counted a few times. V is TRBV19 and J is TRBJ1-1, with 7 bases matching TRBD1. The CDR3 is made up of 13 amino acids. Germline V gene data show CDR1 as LNHDA and CDR2 as SQIVND (reference sequence). Losses at the gene ends were 5 bases for V and 5 bases for J; bases not matched to a gene: 5. Written as DNA, the CDR3 is TGTGCCAGTAGTGTACAGGGGAGGACTGAAGCTTTCTTT. Amino acid sequence: CASSVQGRTEAFF.

This chain links TRBV27 with TRBJ2-7; possible D gene TRBD2, 6 bases. Germline CDR1 is MNHEY and CDR2 is SMNVEV (reference sequence). The CDR3 sequence is 13 residues long. Trimming shortened V by 6 bases and J by 6 bases, and 15 bases separated the two germline ends. CDR3 sequence (DNA): TGTGCCAGCAGCCAACCGGGACTTGGCGAGCAGTACTTC. Translation: CASSQPGLGEQYF.

There are many counts of this clonotype. V usage is TRBV7-2 and J usage is TRBJ2-3; D is unresolved. The CDR3 sequence is 13 residues long. With 5 bases removed from V and 5 bases from J, the gap between germline ends came to 11 bases. Looked up from germline, CDR1 is SGHTA and CDR2 is FQGNSA. CDR3 in DNA: TGTGCCAGCAGCGCCTCGAGGATAGATACGCAGTATTTT. Its protein is CASSASRIDTQYF.

Many counts were recorded for this clonotype. The chain combines TRBV12-3 or TRBV12-4 with TRBJ2-2; 9 bases line up with TRBD1. Trimming took 6 bases from V and 1 from J; bases not matched to a gene: 6. The CDR3 length is 16 residues. The CDR3 here is CASRPRDRVNTGELFF. CDR3 nucleotides: TGTGCCAGCAGACCCCGGGACAGGGTGAACACCGGGGAGCTGTTTTTT.

This chain links TRBV29-1 with TRBJ2-7, with 9 bases fitting TRBD2. The CDR3 totals 14 residues. The germline V gene encodes CDR1 SQVTM and CDR2 ANQGSEA. The trim removed 3 bases at V and 0 bases at J, leaving 3 bases unmatched. CDR3 residues: CSVDTSGSSYEQYF. The CDR3 nucleotides are TGCAGCGTTGATACTAGCGGGTCCTCCTACGAGCAGTACTTC.

This rearrangement joins TRBV9 to TRBJ2-3; 14 bases map to TRBD2. This CDR3 has 16 amino acids. Germline CDR1 reads SGDLS; CDR2 reads YYNGEE. The V gene end was trimmed by 5 bases and the J gene end by 5 bases; junction bases not matched to a gene: 7. CDR3 nucleotides: TGTGCCAGCAGTAAGACTAGCGGGAGGGTGGGAGATACGCAGTATTTT. It yields the protein CASSKTSGRVGDTQYF.

This clonotype appeared many times. The J gene is TRBJ1-4, the V gene TRBV27; 11 nucleotides match TRBD1. With V trimmed by 4 bases and J by 7 bases, 8 bases remained unmatched. Per germline, CDR1 MNHEY and CDR2 SMNVEV (reference sequence). The CDR3 contains 16 residues. The CDR3 coding sequence is TGTGCCAGCAGTTCAAGGACCGGGACAGGGGGTGAAAAACTGTTTTTT. This translates into CASSSRTGTGGEKLFF.

About this clonotype: This could be a read error, since a much larger clone is one nucleotide away. V is TRBV7-2 and J is TRBJ1-1; weak D call: TRBD1 (6 bases). Germline values: CDR1 SGHTA, CDR2 FQGNSA. The CDR3 loop spans 14 amino acids. CDR3 residues: CASSLLGTPTEASF. The CDR3 DNA reads TGTGCCAGCAGCTTACTCGGGACACCCACTGAAGCTTCCTTT.

This clonotype was seen only once. This chain connects TRBV9 to TRBJ2-1; 12 bases agree with TRBD2. With V trimmed by 0 bases and J by 7 bases, 5 bases remained unmatched. The CDR3 runs to 16 residues. Per the germline V gene, CDR1 is SGDLS and CDR2 is YYNGEE. The chain's CDR3 is CASSVVITSGRNEQFF. The CDR3 DNA reads TGTGCCAGCAGCGTAGTGATAACTAGCGGGAGGAATGAGCAGTTCTTC.

This clonotype was observed at least ten times. The chain employs TRBV11-2 and TRBJ2-1; either TRBD1 or TRBD2 may fit D (7 bases each). This CDR3 contains 15 residues. CDR1 is SGHAT, CDR2 FQNNGV, per germline. V gave up 6 bases and J gave up 1 base, with 13 bases separating them. CDR3 bases: TGTGCCAGCAGTCCAGGGGGGGAATCCTACAATGAGCAGTTCTTC. Its protein product is CASSPGGESYNEQFF.

A few counts support this clonotype. The J gene is TRBJ2-1, the V gene TRBV11-2, with D uncertain. Trimming took 3 bases from V and 11 from J, leaving 8 bases between them. Germline values: CDR1 SGHAT, CDR2 FQNNGV. The CDR3 runs 11 residues. DNA for the CDR3: TGTGCCAGCAGCTTTGGACCCAAGCAGTTCTTC. Protein: CASSFGPKQFF.

CDR3 residues: CAIKPSSGRALGTDTQYF. In DNA form, the CDR3 reads TGTGCCATCAAGCCCTCTAGCGGGAGGGCCCTCGGCACAGATACGCAGTATTTT. This chain links TRBV10-3 with TRBJ2-3, with 12 bases lining up with TRBD2. Trimming cost V 7 bases and J 1 base; bases outside gene matches: 12. Looked up from germline, CDR1 is ENHRY and CDR2 is SYGVKD. There are 18 residues in the CDR3.

This chain connects TRBV7-9 to TRBJ2-3; TRBD2 agrees at 12 bases. Germline values: CDR1 SEHNR, CDR2 FQNEAQ (reference sequence). There are 17 residues in the CDR3. With 3 bases clipped from V and 1 base from J, the junction kept 5 bases outside the gene matches. The CDR3 DNA follows: TGTGCCAGCAGCTTGGGCCGACTAGCGGGAGGCACAGATACGCAGTATTTT. Protein: CASSLGRLAGGTDTQYF.